These 18 T cell receptor beta chains share one sample of origin, sequenced in a study of T-cell reconstitution after alpha-beta-depleted transplantation in children. For TCRbeta, the library was prepared with unique molecular identifiers. TCRdb re-called the PCR reads with MiXCR, one entry per CDR3 protein. The table lists around 600,000 distinct CDR3 sequences, 8% to 11% of them singletons, with 4% to 5% in the top ten. Sequenced here: PBMCs from the stem cell graft donor, sampled from the stem cell graft. Receptors were obtained from a human donor who donated a stem cell graft to a child with acute myeloid leukemia.

This clonotype was counted ten times or more. The J gene is TRBJ2-1, the V gene TRBV5-1, with 12 bases aligning to TRBD2. CDR1 SGHRS and CDR2 YFSETQ come from the germline V gene. This CDR3 region has 16 residues. Trimming removed 1 base from V and 7 bases from J; junction bases left unmatched: 6. The CDR3 spells CASSLPGLAGLNEQFF. The CDR3 nucleotides are TGCGCCAGCAGCTTGCCTGGACTAGCGGGATTAAATGAGCAGTTCTTC.

This clonotype was found many times. The CDR3 protein is CASSRSRVSSGNTIYF. The CDR3 region has the DNA TGTGCCAGCAGTCGAAGCAGAGTGAGCTCTGGAAACACCATATATTTT. V gene TRBV6-2 or TRBV6-3 combines with J gene TRBJ1-3; D remains ambiguous. Trimming pared 5 bases from V and 0 bases from J, leaving 14 bases between. The CDR3 runs to 16 residues. From germline, CDR1 is MNHEY and CDR2 SVGEGT.

This rearrangement joins TRBV7-2 to TRBJ2-7; D tentatively reads TRBD1 or TRBD2 (5 bases each). Germline CDR1 is SGHTA and CDR2 is FQGNSA. With 4 bases removed from V and 0 bases from J, the gap between germline ends came to 13 bases. The CDR3 runs 15 residues. This CDR3 reads CASSSFRGSSYEQYF. CDR3 nucleotides: TGTGCCAGCAGCTCTTTCCGGGGCAGCTCCTACGAGCAGTACTTC.

The J gene is TRBJ2-5, the V gene TRBV3-1, with TRBD2 matching 12 bases. The CDR3 sequence is 17 residues long. Germline V gives CDR1 LGHDT, CDR2 YNNKEL (reference sequence). Germline trimming cut 5 bases from V and 2 bases from J; bases unmatched to any gene: 9. CDR3 bases: TGTGCCAGCAGCACTAGCGGGAGGCAGAAACTTCAAGAGACCCAGTACTTC. This encodes CASSTSGRQKLQETQYF.

This clonotype was counted a few times. This chain uses TRBV5-4 with TRBJ1-2; a weak D match, TRBD1 (6 bases). Trimming shortened V by 1 base and J by 7 bases, and 14 bases separated the two germline ends. CDR3 length: 14 residues. CDR1 is SGHNT, CDR2 YYREEE, per germline (reference sequence). For the CDR3, the DNA is TGTGCCAGCAGCTTGTTCCCGGGGGCAAGTGGCTACACCTTC. Its protein is CASSLFPGASGYTF.

This clonotype was seen a handful of times. The V and J genes are TRBV18 and TRBJ2-1, with TRBD2 matching 14 bases. Germline loops: CDR1 KGHSH, CDR2 LQKENI. The CDR3 runs to 16 residues. V lost 3 bases to trimming and J lost 5 bases; unmatched junction nucleotides: 3. In DNA form, the CDR3 reads TGTGCCAGCTCACCTCCGGGACTAGCGGGAGACAATGAGCAGTTCTTC. This gives the protein CASSPPGLAGDNEQFF.

This clonotype has just a few counts. The V call is TRBV29-1, the J call TRBJ2-5; D unresolved. Trimming shortened V by 7 bases and J by 5 bases, and 14 bases separated the two germline ends. Germline values: CDR1 SQVTM, CDR2 ANQGSEA. The CDR3 length is 12 residues. DNA for the CDR3: TGCAGCGCCCCCGTGGGGTATGAGACCCAGTACTTC. It yields the protein CSAPVGYETQYF.

This clonotype was seen a handful of times. The rearrangement joins TRBV5-5 to TRBJ2-6; 11 bases line up with TRBD2. Looked up from germline, CDR1 is SGHKS and CDR2 is YYEKEE (reference sequence). Germline trimming cut 6 bases from V and 2 bases from J; bases unmatched to any gene: 7. This CDR3 spans 17 amino acids. CDR3: CASNLLAGEPGANVLTF. The CDR3 DNA is TGTGCCAGCAACCTACTAGCGGGGGAGCCTGGGGCCAACGTCCTGACTTTC.

Ten or more counts support this clonotype. V is TRBV20-1 and J is TRBJ2-7; TRBD2 aligns across 10 bases. J gave up 1 base and V 3 bases, and 9 bases lay outside the gene matches. Germline lookup yields CDR1 DFQATT and CDR2 SNEGSKA (reference sequence). This CDR3 contains 16 residues. The CDR3, as DNA: TGCAGTGCTAGTGGGAGTTCTAGCGGGAGTTCCTACGAGCAGTACTTC. Residues: CSASGSSSGSSYEQYF.

This clonotype was counted at least ten times. The chain has TRBV29-1 and TRBJ2-3; D call uncertain. The CDR3 consists of 13 residues. Germline loops: CDR1 SQVTM, CDR2 ANQGSEA. Trimming took off 7 bases at V and 7 bases at J, with 18 bases between the two ends. The CDR3 spells CSAFDGSWYTQYF. Here the CDR3 DNA reads TGCAGCGCATTTGATGGTAGCTGGTATACGCAGTATTTT.

This clonotype was counted ten times or more. This chain joins TRBV20-1 and TRBJ2-5, with D possibly matching TRBD1 (5 bases). The germline gives CDR1 DFQATT, CDR2 SNEGSKA (reference sequence). The CDR3 has 14 residues. The ends were cut back, 0 bases at V and 7 bases at J, with 15 bases in the middle. Here the CDR3 reads CSARDGQGSVTQYF. CDR3 nucleotide sequence: TGCAGTGCTAGAGATGGGCAGGGTTCGGTGACCCAGTACTTC.

This clonotype appeared many times. This rearrangement joins TRBV14 to TRBJ2-2, with 7 bases matching TRBD1. V gave up 1 base and J gave up 4 bases; unmatched junction bases: 3. Germline V gene lookup returns CDR1 SGHDN and CDR2 FVKESK. This CDR3 contains 15 residues. The DNA for the CDR3 is TGTGCCAGCAGCCAAGTACAGGGGAGCACCGGGGAGCTGTTTTTT. This translates into CASSQVQGSTGELFF. Supplemented by reference TRBV14 and TRBJ2-2, the full variable domain reads EAGVTQFPSHSVIEKGQTVTLRCDPISGHDNLYWYRRVMGKEIKFLLHFVKESKQDESGMPNNRFLAERTGGTYSTLKVQPAELEDSGVYFCASSQVQGSTGELFFGEGSRLTVL.

This clonotype was recorded at least ten times. The chain uses TRBV4-3 and TRBJ2-5; D uncertain. CDR3 length equals 15 residues. V was trimmed by 2 bases and J by 2 bases, leaving 12 bases between them. Germline lookup yields CDR1 LGHNA and CDR2 YSLEER. The CDR3 nucleotides are TGCGCCAGCAGCCAATACCGGGTCCAACAAGAGACCCAGTACTTC. The encoded protein is CASSQYRVQQETQYF.

This clonotype came up a few times. The gene calls are TRBV20-1 and TRBJ2-5; TRBD1 is a possible D gene (7 bases). Trimming shortened V by 1 base and J by 2 bases, and 20 bases separated the two germline ends. The CDR3 contains 17 residues. Germline-derived CDR1 and CDR2 are DFQATT and SNEGSKA (reference sequence). CDR3 region: CSARGFGAGGLQETQYF. The CDR3 DNA reads TGCAGTGCTAGAGGTTTTGGGGCAGGGGGGCTACAAGAGACCCAGTACTTC.

The rearrangement uses TRBV2 and TRBJ2-3; possibly TRBD2 for D (5 bases). Germline V gene data show CDR1 as SNHLY and CDR2 as FYNNEI. Trimming took 10 bases from V and 2 from J, leaving 16 bases between them. This CDR3 has 14 residues. The CDR3 DNA reads as TGTGCCACCCAGGACTCCATGTACACAGATACGCAGTATTTT. Translating it yields CATQDSMYTDTQYF.

At least ten counts were recorded for this clonotype. The chain is built from TRBV11-2 and TRBJ2-5; TRBD2 matches at 9 bases. V lost 1 base, J lost 4 bases, and 10 bases stayed unmatched. CDR1 is SGHAT, CDR2 FQNNGV, per germline. The CDR3 covers 17 residues. CDR3 protein: CASSLVLREGGRETQYF. CDR3 nucleotide sequence: TGTGCCAGCAGCTTAGTTCTGCGGGAGGGCGGACGAGAGACCCAGTACTTC.

The table lists this clonotype with many counts. The chain combines TRBV28 with TRBJ1-5; D uncertain. The CDR3 runs 11 residues. In germline, CDR1 is MDHEN, CDR2 SYDVKM. V was clipped by 3 bases and J by 6 bases, with 3 bases between them. The CDR3 reads CASSFGQPQHF. The CDR3 DNA sequence: TGTGCCAGCAGTTTTGGTCAGCCCCAGCATTTT.

The chain recombines TRBV9 with TRBJ2-2, with unresolved D. This CDR3 spans 13 amino acids. Germline V lookup: CDR1 SGDLS, CDR2 YYNGEE. Trimming removed 7 bases from V and 0 bases from J, with 7 bases in between. Here the CDR3 reads CASGRPNTGELFF. The CDR3 DNA is TGTGCCAGCGGGCGGCCGAACACCGGGGAGCTGTTTTTT.